This TCR beta chain was identified during a study of cytomegalovirus exposure and HLA in healthy donors. Study-wide context: Early on, a data release was issued that held 85 million to 95 million unique TCRs from HLA-typed donors.

Healthy bone marrow donors supplied every sample. Primers for the PCR totalled 60 Vbeta and 13 Jbeta. Original data processing: Later work found 65 million to 85 million unique TCR beta chains, with about 10 million shared. Here immunoSEQ multiplex PCR was the method, and the copy in TCRdb shows in-frame clones only, minus some. The V and J calls and clone size were taken over from that table, and D and trimming were inferred from the DNA. The table records 150,000 to 200,000 clones, about 79% of them present only once. Germline V gives CDR1 MNHNS, CDR2 SASEGT. With 6 bases removed from V and 7 bases from J, the gap between germline ends came to 6 bases. The CDR3 consists of 10 residues.

The receptor was isolated from a female donor in good health and CMV-seronegative. The V gene is TRBV6-1, the J gene TRBJ1-1; D remains ambiguous. Sequencing was done on a sample of PBMCs. CDR3 DNA sequence: TGTGCCAGCAGGCAGTATGAAGCTTTCTTT. Residues: CASRQYEAFF.